This T cell receptor beta chain emerged from a study of cytomegalovirus exposure and HLA in healthy donors. This clone was seen more than once but under ten times. The primer mix had 60 Vbeta and 13 Jbeta primers. Some clones are missing from TCRdb's copy, which holds only in-frame ones; the method was immunoSEQ multiplex PCR. Found here are about 280,000 clones, approximately 90% of them singletons; the top ten hold approximately 2.4%. Germline CDR1 reads SGHKS; CDR2 reads YYEKEE (reference sequence). V was trimmed by 1 base and J by 1 base, leaving 8 bases between them. The CDR3 is made up of 14 amino acids.

Input material: PBMCs. The source is a woman aged 18 to 35 in good health and CMV-seronegative. This sequence joins TRBV5-5 and TRBJ1-1; no clear D. The CDR3 region has the DNA TGTGCCAGCAGCTTGTGGGCAGGGAACACTGAAGCTTTCTTT. Amino acids: CASSLWAGNTEAFF.